The clone carrying this TCR beta chain showed up just a few times. Antigen unknown. A J-beta primer mix and a sample-barcoded 5' primer were used in a second PCR of roughly 6 to 12 cycles. All cDNA molecules were each tagged by a template-switch adaptor with 12 random nucleotides. In TCRdb, the 5' RACE reads were re-called with MiXCR into one record per CDR3 protein. The sample contains 1.5 million to 2 million distinct CDR3 sequences, roughly 43% of which appear only once. This sample stems from a study of blood T cells in healthy people across ages. Broader study findings: Older age went with lower TCR beta diversity per million T cells, in a roughly linear way.

Germline lookup yields CDR1 PRHDT and CDR2 FYEKMQ (reference sequence). V dropped 1 base and J dropped 1; count of bases not matched to a gene: 2. The CDR3 consists of 16 residues. This chain joins TRBV13 and TRBJ2-3; 10 nucleotides agree with TRBD1. Input material: blood. The clonotype comes from a human donor in good health. Here the CDR3 DNA reads TGTGCCAGCAGCTTAGAAGGGACAGGGGGCACAGATACGCAGTATTTT. Translation: CASSLEGTGGTDTQYF.